The clone carrying this T cell receptor (beta chain) was counted many times. The time point denotes: newly diagnosed GD, antithyroid drugs for less than 3 months. From RNA extracted from PBMCs, the TCR library was made. CDR1 is DFQATT and CDR2 is SNEGSKA in the germline V gene (reference sequence). Trimming took 3 bases from V and 9 from J, leaving 8 bases between them. This CDR3 region has 10 residues. This entry is derived from a study of regulatory T cells in long-lasting Graves disease. Sequencing libraries for TCR beta were prepared with iRepertoire HTBI primers and Arm-PCR of CDR3 regions. TCRdb processed the multiplex PCR reads anew with MiXCR; each CDR3 protein has one entry. Among 450,000 to 600,000 distinct CDR3 sequences listed, around 15% were seen once. A further study also used this sample, focusing on T cells in Graves' hyperthyroidism and ophthalmopathy.

The source of this sequence is a man aged 40-49 years with Graves disease. Sequencing was performed on peripheral blood mononuclear cells (PBMCs), taken at new diagnosis, from a patient treated with antithyroid drugs. This chain uses TRBV20-1 with TRBJ2-5; D uncertain. CDR3: CSARLAAQYF. The CDR3 DNA sequence: TGCAGTGCTAGGCTGGCGGCCCAGTACTTC.